The 28 T cell receptor beta chains given below trace back to one sample, sequenced in a study of OX40 agonist ivuxolimab in advanced cancers. Sequencing was performed with immunoSEQ multiplex PCR; in TCRdb, only in-frame clones are kept and a portion is missing. The data show around 100,000 clones, under 95% seen once. The sequenced sample was CD4+ or CD8+ T cells sorted from blood, obtained in a trial of the OX40 agonist ivuxolimab. These receptors all come from an adult with an advanced solid tumor such as melanoma, head and neck, liver or kidney cancer.

The V gene is TRBV6-5, the J gene TRBJ2-2; TRBD2 agrees at 11 bases. Germline V gives CDR1 MNHEY, CDR2 SVGAGI. V lost 6 bases, J lost 5 bases, and 5 bases stayed unmatched. The CDR3 extends over 15 amino acids. CDR3 nucleotides: TGTGCCAGCAGACTTAGCGGGAGGGGTACCGGGGAGCTGTTTTTT. Translating it yields CASRLSGRGTGELFF.

The chain recombines TRBV18 with TRBJ1-1; D gene unclear. This CDR3 spans 13 amino acids. V lost 4 bases and J 2 bases, leaving 8 bases between the germline ends. Germline V CDR1 and CDR2: KGHSH, LQKENI. The DNA for the CDR3 is TGTGCCAGCTCACAGGCCCCTAACACTGAAGCTTTCTTT. Translation gives CASSQAPNTEAFF.

The chain employs TRBV11-3 and TRBJ2-1, with 8 bases lining up with TRBD2. This CDR3 spans 15 amino acids. Losses at the gene ends were 5 bases for V and 7 bases for J; bases not matched to a gene: 10. Per the germline V gene, CDR1 is SGHNT and CDR2 is YENEEA. CDR3 loop: CASSKSGSAGNEQFF. The CDR3 bases are TGTGCCAGCAGCAAGAGCGGGAGTGCTGGGAATGAGCAGTTCTTC.

The gene calls are TRBV5-4 and TRBJ1-2; 9 bases agree with TRBD1. Germline CDR1 is SGHNT and CDR2 is YYREEE (reference sequence). This CDR3 region has 15 residues. The J segment lost 3 bases and the V segment lost 2 bases, leaving 5 bases of the junction unmatched. As DNA, the CDR3 is TGTGCCAGCAGCTTCAGTACAGGGGGCTACTATGGCTACACCTTC. Its protein product is CASSFSTGGYYGYTF.

V is TRBV5-1 and J is TRBJ2-5, with D perhaps matching TRBD1 (5 bases). The germline V and J ends were trimmed by 2 bases and 3 bases, with 8 bases remaining between them. This CDR3 is 13 amino acids long. The germline V gene has CDR1 SGHRS and CDR2 YFSETQ. The CDR3 is CASSFDSEETQYF. CDR3 DNA: TGCGCCAGCAGCTTTGACAGCGAAGAGACCCAGTACTTC.

The V gene is TRBV19, the J gene TRBJ1-1, with D hard to call. V lost 5 bases, J lost 2 bases, and 9 bases lay in between. There are 13 residues in the CDR3. Germline V gene sequence: CDR1 LNHDA, CDR2 SQIVND (reference sequence). CDR3 nucleotides: TGTGCCAGTAGTCGTGGACGCAACACTGAAGCTTTCTTT. Amino acids: CASSRGRNTEAFF.

V gene TRBV11-2 combines with J gene TRBJ2-1, with D perhaps TRBD2 (5 bases). Trimming pared 4 bases from V and 7 bases from J, leaving 14 bases between. CDR1 and CDR2 from the germline V gene are SGHAT and FQNNGV. The length of the CDR3 is 14 residues. The CDR3 sequence: CASSWRRSRNEQFF. The CDR3 DNA sequence: TGTGCCAGCAGCTGGAGGAGGTCTCGGAATGAGCAGTTCTTC.

This chain connects TRBV6-1 to TRBJ1-4, with TRBD1 identical over 8 bases. Germline V lookup: CDR1 MNHNS, CDR2 SASEGT. Trimming removed 6 bases from V and 7 bases from J; junction bases left unmatched: 10. CDR3 length: 15 amino acids. The CDR3 loop is CASRASGTGREKLFF. CDR3 sequence (DNA): TGTGCCAGCAGGGCCTCCGGGACAGGTCGTGAAAAACTGTTTTTT.

In this sample, this clone turned up a few times. The chain uses TRBV2 and TRBJ2-7; TRBD1 matches at 8 bases. The CDR3 runs 12 residues. Germline CDR1 SNHLY, CDR2 FYNNEI. The J segment lost 6 bases and the V segment lost 7 bases, leaving 5 bases of the junction unmatched. The CDR3 spells CASMEQGGEQYF. The CDR3 DNA follows: TGTGCCAGCATGGAACAGGGGGGCGAGCAGTACTTC.

The rearrangement joins TRBV14 to TRBJ2-1; perhaps TRBD1 as D (6 bases). CDR1 SGHDN and CDR2 FVKESK come from the germline V gene. Trimming stripped 0 bases from V and 2 bases from J, with 14 bases between. This CDR3 contains 17 residues. In nucleotides, the CDR3 is TGTGCCAGCAGCCAAGATCGGATTAGGACAGCCTACAATGAGCAGTTCTTC. This sequence encodes CASSQDRIRTAYNEQFF.

V usage is TRBV7-9 and J usage is TRBJ2-2; the D gene is possibly TRBD2 (6 bases). Germline V gives CDR1 SEHNR, CDR2 FQNEAQ (reference sequence). V gave up 0 bases and J gave up 4 bases, with 15 bases separating them. This CDR3 spans 17 amino acids. CDR3 amino acids: CASSLASDSGSTGELFF. The CDR3 DNA reads TGTGCCAGCAGCTTAGCAAGTGATAGCGGATCCACCGGGGAGCTGTTTTTT.

The chain links TRBV18 to TRBJ2-7; D possibly corresponds to TRBD2 (5 bases). Germline loops: CDR1 KGHSH, CDR2 LQKENI. The ends were cut back, 4 bases at V and 7 bases at J, with 17 bases in the middle. This CDR3 has 14 residues. CDR3 in amino acids: CASSRVGEGGEQYF. The CDR3 bases are TGTGCCAGCTCACGAGTAGGTGAGGGCGGTGAGCAGTACTTC.

Here the CDR3 DNA reads TGTGCCAGCACTAGGGACAGGGGGTCCTACGAGCAGTACTTC. Its protein product is CASTRDRGSYEQYF. This chain uses TRBV6-1 with TRBJ2-7; the match to TRBD1 covers 11 bases. With 7 bases clipped from V and 1 base from J, the junction kept 3 bases outside the gene matches. The CDR3 covers 14 residues. The germline gives CDR1 MNHNS, CDR2 SASEGT.

This chain uses TRBV18 with TRBJ2-2, with 8 bases aligning to TRBD1. This CDR3 contains 17 residues. With 3 bases clipped from V and 1 base from J, the junction kept 7 bases outside the gene matches. Germline loops: CDR1 KGHSH, CDR2 LQKENI. The CDR3 reads CASSPGLQGVNTGELFF. The DNA of the CDR3 is TGTGCCAGCTCACCCGGCTTACAGGGGGTGAACACCGGGGAGCTGTTTTTT. Drawing the rest from reference TRBV18 and TRBJ2-2, the complete variable domain is NAGVMQNPRHLVRRRGQEARLRCSPMKGHSHVYWYRQLPEEGLKFMVYLQKENIIDESGMPKERFSAEFPKEGPSILRIQQVVRGDSAAYFCASSPGLQGVNTGELFFGEGSRLTVL.

This clone showed up just a few times. The chain combines TRBV19 with TRBJ1-2; weak D call: TRBD1 (5 bases). Trimming removed 1 base at V and 4 bases at J, with 13 bases between. The CDR3 runs to 15 residues. Germline V CDR1 and CDR2: LNHDA, SQIVND (reference sequence). Written as DNA, the CDR3 is TGTGCCAGTAGTATAGTGGGGGAGTTAGGCTATGGCTACACCTTC. Translation: CASSIVGELGYGYTF.

The chain joins TRBV12-5 to TRBJ2-2, with D unclear. The germline V and J ends were trimmed by 2 bases and 5 bases, with 15 bases remaining between them. This CDR3 has 16 residues. Looked up from germline, CDR1 is LGHNT and CDR2 is FRNRAP. For the CDR3, the DNA is TGTGCTAGTGGTTTGTACGTCGCAGGATGGACCGGGGAGCTGTTTTTT. This sequence encodes CASGLYVAGWTGELFF.

V usage is TRBV11-3 and J usage is TRBJ2-2; TRBD2 might be the D (7 bases). The V end lost 4 bases, the J end lost 3 bases, and 12 bases lay between the germline ends. The V gene's germline CDR1 is SGHNT and CDR2 YENEEA. CDR3 length: 15 amino acids. CDR3: CASSSGGADTGELFF. The CDR3 bases are TGTGCCAGCAGCTCGGGGGGCGCCGACACCGGGGAGCTGTTTTTT.

This chain joins TRBV4-3 and TRBJ2-7; D may be TRBD2 (6 bases). The V and J ends lost 0 bases and 2 bases respectively, with 14 bases between them. The CDR3 has 16 amino acids. Germline V CDR1 and CDR2: LGHNA, YSLEER. The CDR3 is CASSQDSGGTAYEQYF. For the CDR3, the DNA is TGCGCCAGCAGCCAAGATTCCGGCGGGACGGCCTACGAGCAGTACTTC.

The V call is TRBV7-2, the J call TRBJ1-1; the match to TRBD1 covers 9 bases. Germline V CDR1 and CDR2: SGHTA, FQGNSA. The CDR3 is 16 residues long. Trimming removed 2 bases from V and 0 bases from J; junction bases left unmatched: 4. CDR3 sequence (DNA): TGTGCCAGCAGCTTAAAGGACAGGGGCATGAACACTGAAGCTTTCTTT. Translating gives CASSLKDRGMNTEAFF.

This rearrangement joins TRBV7-9 to TRBJ2-7; 10 bases are a match to TRBD2. V trimming: 5 bases; J trimming: 1 base; junction bases outside the gene matches: 2. Germline-derived CDR1 and CDR2 are SEHNR and FQNEAQ (reference sequence). The CDR3 has 14 residues. The CDR3 nucleotides are TGTGCCAGCAGCGTACTAGCGGGGTCCTACGAGCAGTACTTC. It encodes CASSVLAGSYEQYF.

The chain joins TRBV19 to TRBJ1-4; D is uncertain. The CDR3 covers 17 residues. V dropped 0 bases and J dropped 8 bases, with 19 bases sitting between them. Germline V gene data show CDR1 as LNHDA and CDR2 as SQIVND (reference sequence). The CDR3 protein is CASSIEVNSGGGEKLFF. Written as DNA, the CDR3 is TGTGCCAGTAGTATAGAGGTAAACAGTGGAGGAGGCGAAAAACTGTTTTTT. Using reference TRBV19 and TRBJ1-4 for the parts outside the CDR3, the full variable domain is DGGITQSPKYLFRKEGQNVTLSCEQNLNHDAMYWYRQDPGQGLRLIYYSQIVNDFQKGDIAEGYSVSREKKESFPLTVTSAQKNPTAFYLCASSIEVNSGGGEKLFFGSGTQLSVL.

This sequence joins TRBV27 and TRBJ1-5, with 9 bases identical to TRBD1. This CDR3 is 17 amino acids long. V was pared by 5 bases and J by 6 bases, with 14 bases of the junction left unmatched. CDR1 is MNHEY and CDR2 is SMNVEV in the germline V gene (reference sequence). The CDR3 protein is CASSPVRDRVGAQPQHF. The CDR3 coding sequence is TGTGCCAGCAGTCCGGTGAGGGACAGGGTAGGAGCTCAGCCCCAGCATTTT.

J is TRBJ1-3 and V is TRBV5-8, with D maybe TRBD1 (5 bases). V was clipped by 1 base and J by 13 bases, with 9 bases between them. The CDR3 totals 11 residues. Germline CDR1 is SGHTS and CDR2 is YDEGEE. CDR3 sequence (DNA): TGTGCCAGCAGCTTGATCAGGACAATATATTTT. Its protein product is CASSLIRTIYF.

J is TRBJ2-1 and V is TRBV5-6; 7 bases agree with TRBD1. From germline, CDR1 is SGHDT and CDR2 YYEEEE. The CDR3 covers 17 residues. The V segment lost 4 bases and the J segment 2 bases; nucleotides outside the gene matches: 12. The CDR3 here is CASSLTVTGAAYNEQFF. The CDR3 nucleotides read TGTGCCAGCAGCCTAACCGTTACAGGGGCCGCCTACAATGAGCAGTTCTTC.

This chain connects TRBV19 to TRBJ2-2, with 7 positions matching TRBD1. Per germline, CDR1 LNHDA and CDR2 SQIVND (reference sequence). The junction had 6 bases not matched to a gene; V was cut back by 5 bases and J by 0 bases. The CDR3 sequence is 16 residues long. This chain's CDR3 is CASSPHRGANTGELFF. CDR3 in DNA: TGTGCCAGTAGTCCGCACAGGGGTGCGAACACCGGGGAGCTGTTTTTT.

The rearrangement joins TRBV6-6 to TRBJ2-1; D perhaps matches TRBD2 (5 bases). Germline lookup yields CDR1 MNHNY and CDR2 SVGAGI (reference sequence). Trimming removed 2 bases at V and 7 bases at J, with 12 bases between. The CDR3 loop spans 14 amino acids. In DNA, the CDR3 is TGTGCCAGCAGTTACGAGGGAGAGTGGAATGAGCAGTTCTTC. This sequence encodes CASSYEGEWNEQFF.

J is TRBJ2-1 and V is TRBV5-4; 7 bases align to TRBD2. V shed 3 bases, J shed 2 bases, and the junction held 8 bases outside the gene matches. The germline V gene encodes CDR1 SGHNT and CDR2 YYREEE (reference sequence). The CDR3 totals 16 residues. The DNA for the CDR3 is TGTGCCAGCAGCTCAATAGCGGGCTCTGCCTACAATGAGCAGTTCTTC. Protein product: CASSSIAGSAYNEQFF.

This rearrangement joins TRBV6-1 to TRBJ2-3; D gene unclear. V lost 1 base and J 3 bases, leaving 2 bases between the germline ends. Germline CDR1 is MNHNS and CDR2 is SASEGT. The CDR3 consists of 12 residues. CDR3 sequence: CASSEETDTQYF. CDR3 bases: TGTGCCAGCAGTGAAGAAACAGATACGCAGTATTTT.